The entry that follows covers one T cell receptor beta chain sequence. The specificity of this receptor is unknown. No much larger clonotype is one base removed from it; base qualities were not supplied. The cysteine opens and the phenylalanine closes a CDR3 of 14 amino acids. Solely the CDR3 DNA is kept, with 42 bases framed from the first base. Sequences MNHEY (CDR1) and SVGAGI (CDR2) are obtained from the germline V gene. V is reduced by 8 bases and J by 7 bases, leaving a spacing of 15 bases between them. The time point label here, explained by the study, means: patch test 1, 2 weeks after DPC sensitization. The treatment or condition label, read with the paper, signifies: therapeutic diphenylcyclopropenone sensitization with weekly scalp DPC. At every patch-test visit, the blood draw took place before the patch test was put on. Patients were considered eligible if aged 18 to 70, diagnosed with alopecia and deemed suitable for DPC therapy, and patients were excluded if pregnant. Total RNA was extracted from unfractionated whole blood that had been collected in Tempus Blood RNA tubes.

The library was obtained by RACE. These reads were obtained on a NextSeq 500. Library preparation attached unique molecular identifiers to individual cDNA molecules for quantitative, reproducible TCR counting. Each blood RNA sample was used to sequence both TCR alpha and TCR beta chains. In the paper's pipeline: Samples had a median of roughly 100,000 TCRs, with a range from roughly 23,224 to 750,000. V, J and CDR3 annotation of the TCR reads was performed with the Decombinator software suite. To make PS versus PT1 abundance plots, every sample was subsampled to the same number of TCRs (28,000). Expanded TCRs were defined as absent before sensitization and observed at least eight times at the 2-week time point. The public reads were run again by TCRdb, first through fastp at Q25 and then through MiXCR, and only productive beta chains were kept. A single entry per CDR3 protein holds the most common genes and DNA from its merged rows. In this record, the V and J calls reflect TCRdb's handling and not the investigators' own analysis. This sample is represented by fewer than 400,000 distinct CDR3 sequences; roughly 6.9% of them were singletons. The ten largest clonotypes hold 8% to 9% of the sample.

This specimen comes from a study of human T cells and chemical hapten exposure (dated by TCRdb to 2020 to 2023). Context from the whole study: For sensitization, 2% DPC in acetone was applied to a roughly 2 cm by roughly 2 cm area of upper inner arm skin. Patients additionally received weekly therapeutic DPC doses to the scalp throughout the approximately 22-week study period. Patch testing was done on the upper back using Finn chambers containing 0.01% DPC, and results were scored after 6 days according to International Contact Dermatitis Research Group standards. Most of the patients in the cohort were female, and the cohort covered alopecia areata with under or over 50% scalp involvement, alopecia totalis and alopecia universalis. The libraries were sequenced as a pool, and the TCR yield per sample differed mostly because of small variations in library volumes within the pool. Peripheral blood TCR repertoire changes were tracked in vivo in alopecia patients during primary and secondary sensitization to the hapten diphenylcyclopropenone (DPC). Blood was sampled from patients pre-sensitization (week 0) and at 2, 6 and about 24 weeks after DPC sensitization. Approximately 30 alopecia patients provided blood for TCR sequencing at one to four time points (pre-sensitization, 2, 6 and 24 weeks).

What the study reported, not specific to this receptor: Expanded TCRs formed significantly more large CDR3 similarity clusters than pre-sensitization or healthy control sets, consistent with antigen-driven responses. The number of PT1 expanded TCRs positively correlated with patch test score, significant at thresholds 8, 16 and 32 but not 4. DPC sensitization did not change how many TCRs were above 1 in 1000 frequency, and no evidence was found of alterations in global repertoire structure. Alopecia, a presumed autoimmune disease, was present in all patients, so the immune response of the patients might differ from that of healthy individuals. After repeated subsampling, changes were observed in the strength of the expansion versus patch-test correlation and in the threshold at which the correlation became significant.

This specimen was whole blood, taken in connection with sensitization to the hapten diphenylcyclopropenone (DPC). The chain joins TRBV6-5 to TRBJ1-6, with the identity of the D gene unclear. This sequence was found in a woman between 18 and 29 years old with alopecia areata. Some clones in this sample may be carry-over from other donors' samples. The CDR3 here reads CASVGEIGNSPLHF. The bases read TGTGCCAGCGTTGGAGAAATCGGGAATTCACCCCTCCACTTT.